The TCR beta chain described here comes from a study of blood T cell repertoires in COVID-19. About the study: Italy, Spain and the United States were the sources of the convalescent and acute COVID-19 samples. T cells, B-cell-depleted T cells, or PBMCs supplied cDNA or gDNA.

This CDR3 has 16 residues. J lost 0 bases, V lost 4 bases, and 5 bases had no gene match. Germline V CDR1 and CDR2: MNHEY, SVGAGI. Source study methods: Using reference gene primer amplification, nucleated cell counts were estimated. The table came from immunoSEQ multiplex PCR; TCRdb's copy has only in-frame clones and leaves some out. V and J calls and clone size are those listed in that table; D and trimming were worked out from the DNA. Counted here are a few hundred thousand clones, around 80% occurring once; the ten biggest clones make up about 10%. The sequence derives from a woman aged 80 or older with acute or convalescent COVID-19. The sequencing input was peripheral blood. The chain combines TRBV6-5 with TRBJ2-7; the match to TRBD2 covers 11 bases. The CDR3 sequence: CASSSTSGKGSYEQYF. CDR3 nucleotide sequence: TGTGCCAGCAGTTCGACTAGCGGGAAAGGCTCCTACGAGCAGTACTTC.